This T cell receptor (beta chain) was retrieved from a study of T cells in Graves' hyperthyroidism and ophthalmopathy. Whole-study findings and limits: In validation, the model predicted ophthalmopathy. These predictions came a median roughly six months before onset. Most thyroid clonotypes expanded above 0.001 appeared in blood too.

The CDR3 extends over 18 amino acids. J gave up 3 bases and V 4 bases, and 11 bases lay outside the gene matches. CDR1 and CDR2 from the germline V gene are SGDLS and YYNGEE. Regions amplified from RNA transcripts were the TCR beta CDR3 regions. When the TCR CDR3 underwent first-round RT-PCR, the HTBI primer set was used. One entry per CDR3 protein, called by TCRdb with MiXCR from the multiplex PCR reads. Seen here are 300,000 to 400,000 distinct CDR3 sequences, roughly a fifth observed once, and the top ten hold over 45%. No ophthalmopathy progression within 18 months constituted stable Graves' hyperthyroidism. The hyperthyroidism patients had all been newly diagnosed, and their disease duration was under 2 months. Their ages ranged from 18 to 65 years. As regards this clonotype: Its specificity is unknown.

Sequenced material: blood. The chain couples TRBV9 to TRBJ2-1; 12 bases fit TRBD2. The sequence came from a woman aged 45 to 65 with Graves' hyperthyroidism. CDR3 residues: CASSTGTSGPGGYNEQFF. The CDR3, as DNA: TGTGCCAGCAGCACCGGGACTAGCGGGCCCGGCGGCTACAATGAGCAGTTCTTC.